This record concerns one T cell receptor (beta chain) sequence. This sample is part of a study of blood T cell repertoires in COVID-19. Germline lookup yields CDR1 SGHNT and CDR2 YENEEA. The V end lost 3 bases, the J end lost 10 bases, and 16 bases lay between the germline ends. The CDR3 has 14 residues. In the authors' workflow: By means of reference gene primer amplification, nucleated cell counts were estimated. Generated by immunoSEQ multiplex PCR, the TCRdb table keeps only in-frame clones and is missing some. The V and J calls and clone size come from that table; D and trimming were worked out from the DNA. This sample has some 120,000 clones, with approximately 82% found just once.

The chain has TRBV11-3 and TRBJ2-1, with D tentatively TRBD2 (5 bases). This receptor was identified in a man in his sixties or seventies with active or convalescent COVID-19. The sequencing input was peripheral blood. The DNA of the CDR3 is TGTGCCAGCAGCTTTAGGCCCTCAAAGCGGGAGCAGTTCTTC. The encoded protein is CASSFRPSKREQFF.